The 19 T cell receptor beta chains presented below share a single source sample, sequenced in a study of identical twins. TCRdb reanalysed the 5' RACE reads using MiXCR and keeps one entry per CDR3 protein. This sample has 650,000 to 750,000 distinct CDR3 sequences, with approximately 22% found just once. The sample was also linked to a second study, of T cells expressing NK-cell markers.

The sequencing sample was made of PBMCs. Source of these receptors: a young woman in good health.

This clonotype was observed many times. V usage is TRBV6-5 and J usage is TRBJ2-7; no reliable D call. The CDR3 totals 14 residues. Trimming cost V 0 bases and J 2 bases, with 8 bases left between them. Germline assignment: CDR1 MNHEY and CDR2 SVGAGI. DNA for the CDR3: TGTGCCAGCAGTTACTCTCCAGACACCTACGAGCAGTACTTC. Amino acid sequence: CASSYSPDTYEQYF.

In DNA, the CDR3 is TGTGCCAGCAGCCGAAAGGGACTAGCGGGACGGAGCGGCCAAGAGACCCAGTACTTC. Encoded protein: CASSRKGLAGRSGQETQYF. The chain carries TRBV3-1 and TRBJ2-5; 13 bases line up with TRBD2. With V trimmed by 4 bases and J by 1 base, 12 bases remained unmatched. There are 19 residues in the CDR3. Germline V lookup: CDR1 LGHDT, CDR2 YNNKEL (reference sequence).

The gene calls are TRBV15 and TRBJ2-4, with D uncertain. Between the trimmed V and J ends, which lost 8 bases and 6 bases, there was a span of 11 bases. CDR3 length: 12 residues. Germline CDR1 is LNHNV and CDR2 is YYDKDF (reference sequence). The CDR3 is CATAGRGNIQYF. CDR3 bases: TGTGCCACCGCAGGCCGCGGAAACATTCAGTACTTC.

This clonotype was observed at least ten times. The chain is built from TRBV20-1 and TRBJ2-3; 8 bases are shared with TRBD2. J gave up 5 bases and V 3 bases, and 13 bases lay outside the gene matches. Germline V gene lookup returns CDR1 DFQATT and CDR2 SNEGSKA (reference sequence). This CDR3 region has 16 residues. The CDR3 loop is CSASHLGTRFEDTQYF. The CDR3 DNA is TGCAGTGCTAGCCACCTCGGGACTAGATTTGAAGATACGCAGTATTTT.

This chain connects TRBV6-6 to TRBJ2-7; 7 bases are shared with TRBD2. Germline CDR1 and CDR2: MNHNY and SVGAGI (reference sequence). The CDR3 extends over 13 amino acids. The V and J ends lost 8 bases and 2 bases, in that order; junction bases with no gene match: 6. The DNA of the CDR3 is TGTGCCAGCGGGCTAGCGGTAACCTACGAGCAGTACTTC. As protein: CASGLAVTYEQYF.

This clonotype was observed a few times. CDR3 region: CASSAQGTGANVLTF. In DNA, the CDR3 is TGTGCCAGCAGCGCCCAGGGGACTGGGGCCAACGTCCTGACTTTC. J is TRBJ2-6 and V is TRBV9; D may be TRBD1 (6 bases). There are 15 residues in the CDR3. V dropped 3 bases and J dropped 2 bases, with 9 bases sitting between them. In germline, CDR1 is SGDLS, CDR2 YYNGEE.

This clonotype was counted between two and nine times. The rearrangement links TRBV20-1 to TRBJ2-7; perhaps D is TRBD1 or TRBD2 (5 bases each). The CDR3 runs to 13 residues. CDR1 is DFQATT and CDR2 is SNEGSKA in the germline V gene (reference sequence). Trimming pared 2 bases from V and 5 bases from J, leaving 13 bases between. The CDR3 DNA is TGCAGTGCTAGACTGTTGGGGGTGAACGAGCAGTACTTC. Its protein product is CSARLLGVNEQYF.

This rearrangement joins TRBV9 to TRBJ2-1; 8 bases fit TRBD2. The ends lost 2 bases at V and 2 bases at J; junction bases unmatched: 6. The CDR3 covers 16 residues. Germline CDR1 reads SGDLS; CDR2 reads YYNGEE. The CDR3 nucleotides read TGTGCCAGCAGCGTTTCAGCGGGAGTAACCTACAATGAGCAGTTCTTC. Its translation is CASSVSAGVTYNEQFF. The entire variable domain, with the rest obtained from reference TRBV9 and TRBJ2-1, is as follows: DSGVTQTPKHLITATGQRVTLRCSPRSGDLSVYWYQQSLDQGLQFLIQYYNGEERAKGNILERFSAQQFPDLHSELNLSSLELGDSALYFCASSVSAGVTYNEQFFGPGTRLTVL.

This clonotype was counted between two and nine times. V usage is TRBV20-1 and J usage is TRBJ2-3; D assignment may be TRBD1 or TRBD2 (5 bases each). Trimming pared 4 bases from V and 0 bases from J, leaving 11 bases between. Germline V lookup: CDR1 DFQATT, CDR2 SNEGSKA (reference sequence). The CDR3 is 14 amino acids. CDR3 protein: CSAIPGRSTDTQYF. The CDR3 DNA reads TGCAGTGCTATTCCGGGACGGAGCACAGATACGCAGTATTTT.

The chain couples TRBV11-2 to TRBJ2-1; D might be TRBD2 (6 bases). Trimming shortened V by 5 bases and J by 2 bases, and 16 bases separated the two germline ends. The CDR3 has 16 amino acids. Germline V gene lookup returns CDR1 SGHAT and CDR2 FQNNGV. Written as DNA, the CDR3 is TGTGCCAGCAGCGGCGTCCGGGACTTAGCCTACAATGAGCAGTTCTTC. Its translation: CASSGVRDLAYNEQFF.

This clonotype was counted only a few times. The chain uses TRBV20-1 and TRBJ2-3; 8 bases line up with TRBD2. The trim removed 3 bases at V and 4 bases at J, leaving 9 bases unmatched. Germline CDR1 DFQATT, CDR2 SNEGSKA (reference sequence). This CDR3 has 15 amino acids. The CDR3: CSASGQREYPDTQYF. In nucleotides, the CDR3 is TGCAGTGCTAGTGGCCAGCGGGAGTACCCAGATACGCAGTATTTT.

This clonotype was detected only a few times. This chain connects TRBV9 to TRBJ2-7, with D possibly matching TRBD1 (5 bases). This CDR3 spans 15 amino acids. Germline V lookup: CDR1 SGDLS, CDR2 YYNGEE. Trimming took off 0 bases at V and 3 bases at J, with 13 bases between the two ends. This chain's CDR3 is CASSVDHRSSYEQYF. The CDR3 coding sequence is TGTGCCAGCAGCGTAGATCACAGGTCTAGCTACGAGCAGTACTTC.

This clonotype was counted only a few times. The chain has TRBV4-3 and TRBJ2-2; D uncertain. Germline V lookup: CDR1 LGHNA, CDR2 YSLEER. The CDR3 length is 13 residues. V was clipped by 0 bases and J by 8 bases, with 7 bases between them. The CDR3 loop reads CASSQELRGELFF. The CDR3 DNA is TGCGCCAGCAGCCAAGAATTAAGGGGGGAGCTGTTTTTT.

The chain joins TRBV6-5 to TRBJ2-2, with TRBD2 matching 10 bases. The CDR3 length is 16 residues. CDR1 is MNHEY and CDR2 is SVGAGI in the germline V gene. V trimming: 0 bases; J trimming: 6 bases; junction bases outside the gene matches: 4. The DNA of the CDR3 is TGTGCCAGCAGTTACTCGGCTAGCGGGAGTGCCGGGGAGCTGTTTTTT. Translating gives CASSYSASGSAGELFF.

The sample holds a few counts of this clonotype. The rearrangement joins TRBV12-3 or TRBV12-4 to TRBJ2-2; 9 bases line up with TRBD1. The CDR3 has 20 residues. The ends lost 2 bases at V and 5 bases at J; junction bases unmatched: 18. CDR3 amino acids: CASSLYLPFPGQGPTGELFF. The CDR3 region has the DNA TGTGCCAGCAGTTTATACTTGCCATTTCCGGGACAGGGACCAACCGGGGAGCTGTTTTTT.

The V gene is TRBV11-2, the J gene TRBJ1-1; a possible D gene is TRBD1 (5 bases). CDR1 is SGHAT, CDR2 FQNNGV, per germline. Between the trimmed V and J ends, which lost 0 bases and 8 bases, there was a span of 16 bases. This CDR3 has 15 amino acids. The CDR3 region is CASSLDQSSGREAFF. As DNA, the CDR3 is TGTGCCAGCAGCTTAGATCAGTCGTCAGGGCGGGAAGCTTTCTTT.

There are a few counts of this clonotype. Here the CDR3 reads CSALTSTDTQYF. In nucleotides, the CDR3 is TGCAGTGCCCTGACTAGCACAGATACGCAGTATTTT. The V call is TRBV20-1, the J call TRBJ2-3; D uncertain. The V end was cut by 6 bases, the J end by 0 bases, with 7 bases between. CDR1 is DFQATT and CDR2 is SNEGSKA in the germline V gene (reference sequence). This CDR3 spans 12 amino acids.

V gene TRBV9 combines with J gene TRBJ2-1; TRBD1 agrees at 7 bases. Trimming took 2 bases from V and 6 from J; bases not matched to a gene: 14. The germline V gene encodes CDR1 SGDLS and CDR2 YYNGEE. This CDR3 has 17 amino acids. The CDR3 sequence: CASSVRQGGQIRNEQFF. The CDR3 DNA reads as TGTGCCAGCAGCGTCAGACAGGGTGGCCAGATCCGCAATGAGCAGTTCTTC.

This clonotype was observed many times. The J gene is TRBJ1-1, the V gene TRBV29-1, with D unresolved. Per the germline V gene, CDR1 is SQVTM and CDR2 is ANQGSEA. Trimming pared 4 bases from V and 1 base from J, leaving 13 bases between. The CDR3 totals 14 residues. As DNA, the CDR3 is TGCAGCGTTGTTAAGGTCGGGCCGAACACTGAAGCTTTCTTT. It encodes CSVVKVGPNTEAFF.